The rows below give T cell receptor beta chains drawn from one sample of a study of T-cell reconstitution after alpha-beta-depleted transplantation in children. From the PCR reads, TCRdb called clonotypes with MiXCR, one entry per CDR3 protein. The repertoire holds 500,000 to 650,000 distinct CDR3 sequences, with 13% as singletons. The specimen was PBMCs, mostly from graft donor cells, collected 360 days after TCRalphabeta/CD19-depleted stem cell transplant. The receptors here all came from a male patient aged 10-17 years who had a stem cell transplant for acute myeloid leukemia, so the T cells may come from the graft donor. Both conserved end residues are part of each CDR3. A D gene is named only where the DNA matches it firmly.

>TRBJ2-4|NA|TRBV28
CASSFHTLEGNIQYF
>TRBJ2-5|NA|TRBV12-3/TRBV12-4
CASSLGLGQETQYF
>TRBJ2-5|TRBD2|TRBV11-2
CASSSRTSGRVKQETQYF
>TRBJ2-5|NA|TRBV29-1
CSAEAKTQYF
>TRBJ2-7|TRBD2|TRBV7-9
CASTTIAGIYEQYF
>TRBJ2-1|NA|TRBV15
CATSSFLRGNEQFF
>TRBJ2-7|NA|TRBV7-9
CAFAGVGPLSYEQYF
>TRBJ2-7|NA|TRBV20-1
CSAGRTNLGEQYF
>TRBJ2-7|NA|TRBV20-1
CSASVGGWYEQYF
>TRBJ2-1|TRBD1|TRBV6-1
CASSRPGQGPYNEQFF
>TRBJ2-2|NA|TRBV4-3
CASSQFHGGANTGELFF
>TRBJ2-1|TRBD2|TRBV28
CASSLAGLAGFYNEQFF
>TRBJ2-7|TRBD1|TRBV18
CASSPLTGTGTGGHEQYF
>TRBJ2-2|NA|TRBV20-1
CSLTGRAGELFF
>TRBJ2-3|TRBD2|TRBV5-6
CASSLVGTSGSGGADTQYF
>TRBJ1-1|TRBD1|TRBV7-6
CASSPRTGVNTEAFF
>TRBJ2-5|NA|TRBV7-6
CASSFGNGRTLQETQYF
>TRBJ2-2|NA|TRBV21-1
CASSSDTSGGSTGELFF
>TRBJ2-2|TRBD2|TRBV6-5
CASSYWGLAENTGELFF
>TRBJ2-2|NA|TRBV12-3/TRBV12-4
CASSPDSPNTGELFF
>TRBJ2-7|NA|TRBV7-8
CASSSYTGPFSYEQYF
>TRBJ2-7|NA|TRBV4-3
CASSQESGTSIHEQYF
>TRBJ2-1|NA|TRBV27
CASSPGVSSYNEQFF
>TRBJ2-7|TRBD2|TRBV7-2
CASSLGHLADFSYEQYF
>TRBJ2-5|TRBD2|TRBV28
CASTSGAGGQETQYF
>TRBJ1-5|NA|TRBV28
CASNPDIAGNQPQHF
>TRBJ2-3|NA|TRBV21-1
CASATFRQGRTDTQYF
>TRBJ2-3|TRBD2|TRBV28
CASNSGSPADTQYF
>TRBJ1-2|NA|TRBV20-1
CSADGSYGYTF
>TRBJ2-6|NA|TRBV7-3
CASSLDDVLTF
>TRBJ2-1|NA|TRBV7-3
CASSLTRGSSYNEQFF
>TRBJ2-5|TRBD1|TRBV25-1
CASSAGQGAAETQYF
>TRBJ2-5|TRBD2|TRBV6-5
CASSYSGLAAPETQYF
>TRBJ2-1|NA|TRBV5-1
CASSLVGINNEQFF
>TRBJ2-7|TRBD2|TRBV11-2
CASSLVPGLAGSPYEQYF
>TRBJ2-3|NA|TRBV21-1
CATRTLTTDTQYF
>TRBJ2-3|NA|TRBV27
CASKGGGFTDTQYF
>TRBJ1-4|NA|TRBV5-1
CASRISGEKLFF
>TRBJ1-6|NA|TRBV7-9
CASSPADSPLHF
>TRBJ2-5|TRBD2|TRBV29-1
CSVKPGLAAGETQYF
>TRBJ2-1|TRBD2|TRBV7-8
CASSLLAGSDEQFF
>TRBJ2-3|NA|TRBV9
CASSVFGSADTQYF
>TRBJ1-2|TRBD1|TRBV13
CASSSTGRYGYTF
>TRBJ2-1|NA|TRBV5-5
CASLGLGNEQFF
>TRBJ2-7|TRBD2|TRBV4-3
CASSQVLSGGEQYF
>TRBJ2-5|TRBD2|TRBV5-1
CASTLDAGVARETQYF
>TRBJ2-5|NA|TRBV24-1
CATSPGRWPQETQYF
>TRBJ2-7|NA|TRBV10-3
CAISESRPTLSSYEQYF
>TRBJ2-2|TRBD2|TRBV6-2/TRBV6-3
CASSRGLAGITNTGELFF
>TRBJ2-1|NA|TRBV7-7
CASSPDWYNEQFF
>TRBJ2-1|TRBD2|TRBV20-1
CSARDRPGGLMTSYNEQFF
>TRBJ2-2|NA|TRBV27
CASSPSQGTNTGELFF
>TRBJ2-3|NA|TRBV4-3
CASSQDRTGMGTDTQYF
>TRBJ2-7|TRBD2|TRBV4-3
CASSPFTRTSANYEQYF
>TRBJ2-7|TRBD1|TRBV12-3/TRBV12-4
CASSSSSTGTTYEQYF